The entry below describes one TCR beta chain. Its antigen specificity is not known. Base qualities are missing; no much larger clone stands one base away. Libraries were built with RT-PCR. Data came from an Illumina HiSeq 2500. TCRdb cleaned the public reads at Q25 with fastp, built clones with MiXCR and kept in-frame beta chains. Here each entry gathers all rows of one CDR3 protein and keeps the most common genes and DNA. The sample table lists approximately 520,000 distinct CDR3 sequences, roughly 25% of them with a count of one. 1.5% to 2% of the sample belongs to the ten largest clones. These data are taken from a study of response to subunit inactivated influenza vaccine (dated by TCRdb to 2016 to 2018). Background for the entire study: To follow how T cells responded to a trivalent subunit inactivated influenza vaccine, the researchers relied on deep quantitative profiling of the T cell receptor repertoire.

General study outcomes and caveats: The authors suggested that each seasonal influenza vaccination may recruit only a limited number of new T cells.

The germline V gene sets CDR1 to MGHRA and CDR2 to YSYEKL. V is pared back by 0 bases and J by 7 bases, with 10 bases lying between the germline termini. Spanning cysteine to phenylalanine, the CDR3 consists of 15 amino acids. Only CDR3 DNA is held: 45 bases, read in frame from base 1. The source was CD4+ T cells sorted from PBMCs, collected around 5 days after vaccination. The TCR comes from a man aged 45-65 years who received an inactivated influenza vaccine. Donor details come from another sample of the same person, matched by shared clones. The chain uses TRBV4-1 and TRBJ1-6, with TRBD1 as a weak D call on 5 bases. The sequence in DNA is TGCGCCAGCAGCCAAGACAGGGCTTCGAATTCACCCCTCCACTTT. Its protein is CASSQDRASNSPLHF.